This T cell receptor (beta chain) is drawn from a study of blood T cell repertoires in COVID-19. Across the study: Samples taken during acute and convalescent COVID-19 were collected in the United States, Italy and Spain.

The V and J ends lost 5 bases and 0 bases, in that order; junction bases with no gene match: 5. The CDR3 has 15 residues. Germline assignment: CDR1 KGHDR and CDR2 SFDVKD. Source study methods: Amplification of reference gene primers was used by the study to estimate nucleated cell counts. This table comes from immunoSEQ multiplex PCR, and its TCRdb copy is limited to in-frame clones, with some not included. V and J calls and clone size are given by that table; D and trimming were obtained from the DNA. Found here are about 150,000 clones, 75% to 85% of them singletons; the top ten hold about 7.2%. This chain joins TRBV24-1 and TRBJ2-7; 8 nucleotides align to TRBD2. The specimen was peripheral blood. This TCR came from a woman between 50 and 59 years old in a cohort sampled during active or convalescent COVID-19. The CDR3 loop is CATSGGGLDSYEQYF. In DNA, the CDR3 is TGTGCCACCAGTGGGGGGGGACTAGACTCCTACGAGCAGTACTTC.